These T cell receptor beta chains were read from a single sample in a study of radiotherapy plus CTLA-4 blockade in lung cancer. Method: immunoSEQ multiplex PCR; TCRdb's copy keeps in-frame clones and lacks some. The data contain roughly 75,000 clones, approximately 80% of them singletons. Sequenced here: peripheral blood, sampled from a patient treated with radiotherapy plus ipilimumab. These receptors came from a human donor with non-small cell lung cancer who had stable disease on radiotherapy plus ipilimumab. CDR3s include the opening cysteine and the closing phenylalanine or tryptophan. Each record gives: D gene, clone size, J gene, V gene, CDR3 protein, CDR3 DNA. The D gene is left open where the match is weak. Clone size, where shown, is once, few, many, or a class for clones that have expanded.

D: TRBD1; size: -; J: TRBJ2-5; V: TRBV6-4; CDR3: CASSDKTGEETQYF; DNA: TGTGCCAGCAGTGACAAGACAGGGGAAGAGACCCAGTACTTC
D: -; size: -; J: TRBJ2-5; V: TRBV7-9; CDR3: CASRLGSLETQYF; DNA: TGTGCCAGCAGACTCGGGAGTTTGGAGACCCAGTACTTC
D: TRBD1; size: once; J: TRBJ2-7; V: TRBV19; CDR3: CASSIPTGTGAYEQYF; DNA: TGTGCCAGTAGTATCCCCACCGGGACAGGCGCCTACGAGCAGTACTTC
D: -; size: few; J: TRBJ1-2; V: TRBV7-9; CDR3: CASGTSNYGYTF; DNA: TGTGCCAGCGGCACCTCTAACTATGGCTACACCTTC
D: -; size: -; J: TRBJ2-3; V: TRBV10-2; CDR3: CASTSGWTDTQYF; DNA: TGCGCCAGCACCTCGGGTTGGACAGATACGCAGTATTTT
D: TRBD2; size: -; J: TRBJ2-3; V: TRBV6-4; CDR3: CASSDSAGGADTQYF; DNA: TGTGCCAGCAGTGACTCCGCGGGGGGAGCAGATACGCAGTATTTT
D: -; size: -; J: TRBJ1-5; V: TRBV11-2; CDR3: CASSLGADGNQPQHF; DNA: TGTGCCAGCAGCTTAGGGGCCGATGGTAATCAGCCCCAGCATTTT
D: TRBD2; size: -; J: TRBJ2-7; V: TRBV6-1; CDR3: CASTRSGTAYEQYF; DNA: TGTGCCAGCACTAGAAGCGGGACCGCCTATGAGCAGTACTTC
D: -; size: -; J: TRBJ2-2; V: TRBV7-9; CDR3: CASSLEASRLENTGELFF; DNA: TGTGCCAGCAGCTTAGAGGCTAGCCGACTGGAGAACACCGGGGAGCTGTTTTTT
D: TRBD1; size: -; J: TRBJ2-7; V: TRBV11-1; CDR3: CASSLEGQTLYEQYF; DNA: TGTGCCAGCAGCTTAGAGGGACAGACCCTATACGAGCAGTACTTC
D: TRBD1; size: once; J: TRBJ2-4; V: TRBV11-3; CDR3: CASSSYPGGQALENIQYF; DNA: TGTGCCAGCAGCTCCTACCCGGGTGGACAGGCCCTTGAAAACATTCAGTACTTC